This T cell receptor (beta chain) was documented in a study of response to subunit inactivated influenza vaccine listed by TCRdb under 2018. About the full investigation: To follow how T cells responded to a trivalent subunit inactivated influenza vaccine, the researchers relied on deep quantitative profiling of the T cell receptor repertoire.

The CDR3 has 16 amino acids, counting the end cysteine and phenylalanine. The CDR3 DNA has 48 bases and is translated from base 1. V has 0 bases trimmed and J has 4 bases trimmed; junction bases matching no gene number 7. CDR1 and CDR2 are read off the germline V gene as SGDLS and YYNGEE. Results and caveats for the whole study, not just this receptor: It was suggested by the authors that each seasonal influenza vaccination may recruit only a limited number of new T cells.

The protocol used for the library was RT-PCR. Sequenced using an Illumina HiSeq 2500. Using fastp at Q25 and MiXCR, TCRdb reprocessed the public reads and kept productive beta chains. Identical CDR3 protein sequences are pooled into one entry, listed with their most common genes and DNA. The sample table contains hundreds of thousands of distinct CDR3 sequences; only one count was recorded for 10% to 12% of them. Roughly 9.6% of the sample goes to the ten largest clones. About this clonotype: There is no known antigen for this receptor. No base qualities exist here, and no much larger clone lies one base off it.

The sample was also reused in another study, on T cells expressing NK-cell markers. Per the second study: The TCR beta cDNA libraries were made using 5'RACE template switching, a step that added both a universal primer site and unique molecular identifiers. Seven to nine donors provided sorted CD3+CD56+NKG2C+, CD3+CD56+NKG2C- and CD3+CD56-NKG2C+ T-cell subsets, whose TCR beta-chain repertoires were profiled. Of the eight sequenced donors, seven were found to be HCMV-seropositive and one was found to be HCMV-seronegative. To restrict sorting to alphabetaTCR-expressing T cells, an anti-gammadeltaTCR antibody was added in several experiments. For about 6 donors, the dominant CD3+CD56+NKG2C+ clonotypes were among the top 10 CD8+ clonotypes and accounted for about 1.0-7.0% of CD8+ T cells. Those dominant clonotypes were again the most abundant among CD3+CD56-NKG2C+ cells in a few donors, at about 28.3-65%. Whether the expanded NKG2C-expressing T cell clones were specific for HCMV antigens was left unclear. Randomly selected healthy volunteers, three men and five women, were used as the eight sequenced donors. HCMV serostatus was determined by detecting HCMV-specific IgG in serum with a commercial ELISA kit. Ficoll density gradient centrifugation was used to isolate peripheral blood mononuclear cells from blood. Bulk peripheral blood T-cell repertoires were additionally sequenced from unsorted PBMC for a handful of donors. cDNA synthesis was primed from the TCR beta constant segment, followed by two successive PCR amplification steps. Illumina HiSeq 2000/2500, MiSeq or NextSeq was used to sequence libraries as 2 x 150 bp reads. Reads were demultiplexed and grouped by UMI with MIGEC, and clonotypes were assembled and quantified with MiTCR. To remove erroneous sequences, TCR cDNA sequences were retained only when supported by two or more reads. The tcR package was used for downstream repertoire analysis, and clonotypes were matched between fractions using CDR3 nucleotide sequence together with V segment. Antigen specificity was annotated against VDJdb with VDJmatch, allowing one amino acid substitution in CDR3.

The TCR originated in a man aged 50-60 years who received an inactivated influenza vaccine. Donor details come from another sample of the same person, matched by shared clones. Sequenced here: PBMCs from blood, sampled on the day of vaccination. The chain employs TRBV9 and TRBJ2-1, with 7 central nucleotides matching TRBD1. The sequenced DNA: TGTGCCAGCAGCGTAGAATCCGACAGGGCTTACAATGAGCAGTTCTTC. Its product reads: CASSVESDRAYNEQFF.